The 27 T cell receptor beta chains below were found in one sample sequenced in a study of blood T cell repertoires in COVID-19. TCRdb keeps only in-frame clones here, not all; method: immunoSEQ multiplex PCR. The data hold 350,000 to 450,000 clones, with about 86% observed a single time. Sample: peripheral blood. Receptors were obtained from a woman aged 60-75 years with COVID-19, enrolled during active disease.

The chain uses TRBV2 and TRBJ1-2; 7 bases fit TRBD1. After removal of 5 bases from V and 0 bases from J, the junction contained 3 bases not matched to a gene. This CDR3 has 14 residues. CDR1 is SNHLY, CDR2 FYNNEI, per germline. The CDR3 region is CASSRDSTNYGYTF. Here the CDR3 DNA reads TGTGCCAGCAGTCGGGACAGCACTAACTATGGCTACACCTTC. The full variable domain, in which reference TRBV2 and TRBJ1-2 provide the parts outside the CDR3, is EPEVTQTPSHQVTQMGQEVILRCVPISNHLYFYWYRQILGQKVEFLVSFYNNEISEKSEIFDDQFSVERPDGSNFTLKIRSTKLEDSAMYFCASSRDSTNYGYTFGSGTRLTVV.

The chain is built from TRBV30 and TRBJ1-4; a weak D match, TRBD1 (5 bases). The ends were cut back, 0 bases at V and 4 bases at J, with 12 bases in the middle. Per germline, CDR1 GTSNPN and CDR2 SVGIG (reference sequence). The CDR3 loop spans 15 amino acids. In nucleotides, the CDR3 is TGTGCCTGGAGTGTAGGGCAGGGCAATAATGAAAAACTGTTTTTT. Protein product: CAWSVGQGNNEKLFF.

The chain combines TRBV2 with TRBJ1-1; 8 bases are a match to TRBD1. Germline-derived CDR1 and CDR2 are SNHLY and FYNNEI. The CDR3 contains 13 residues. V was clipped by 7 bases and J by 3 bases; unmatched bases: 4. CDR3 bases: TGTGCCAGCAAGGACAGGGAGGACACTGAAGCTTTCTTT. Its translation: CASKDREDTEAFF.

The rearrangement joins TRBV5-4 to TRBJ2-7; D is perhaps TRBD2 (6 bases). V dropped 2 bases and J dropped 2 bases, with 11 bases sitting between them. From germline, CDR1 is SGHNT and CDR2 YYREEE (reference sequence). The length of the CDR3 is 14 residues. CDR3 nucleotides: TGTGCCAGCAGCTTAGGTGCGGGGACCTACGAGCAGTACTTC. This encodes CASSLGAGTYEQYF.

This chain links TRBV11-3 with TRBJ1-6; D is undetermined. The CDR3 contains 16 residues. Germline V gene lookup returns CDR1 SGHNT and CDR2 YENEEA. Trimming took off 0 bases at V and 4 bases at J, with 10 bases between the two ends. As DNA, the CDR3 is TGTGCCAGCAGCTTAGAGAGGCCAAGTTATAATTCACCCCTCCACTTT. Translating it yields CASSLERPSYNSPLHF.

Only a few counts were recorded for this clone. Other nucleotide sequences in the sample specify the same CDR3. The chain joins TRBV18 to TRBJ1-1; 7 bases match TRBD1. This CDR3 has 13 residues. CDR1 is KGHSH and CDR2 is LQKENI in the germline V gene. V gave up 5 bases and J gave up 1 base; unmatched junction bases: 1. The chain's CDR3 is CASSTGENTEAFF. CDR3 DNA sequence: TGTGCCAGCTCAACAGGGGAGAACACTGAAGCTTTCTTT.

The J gene is TRBJ1-3, the V gene TRBV19, with D hard to call. This CDR3 is built from 15 residues. Trimming took off 3 bases at V and 0 bases at J, with 9 bases between the two ends. Per the germline V gene, CDR1 is LNHDA and CDR2 is SQIVND (reference sequence). CDR3 sequence (DNA): TGTGCCAGTAGTATTTTGGCTCACTCTGGAAACACCATATATTTT. Its protein is CASSILAHSGNTIYF. The full variable domain, completed using reference TRBV19 and TRBJ1-3, is DGGITQSPKYLFRKEGQNVTLSCEQNLNHDAMYWYRQDPGQGLRLIYYSQIVNDFQKGDIAEGYSVSREKKESFPLTVTSAQKNPTAFYLCASSILAHSGNTIYFGEGSWLTVV.

The chain couples TRBV18 to TRBJ1-1; 8 nucleotides line up with TRBD1. The CDR3 loop spans 14 amino acids. V lost 1 base to trimming and J lost 5 bases; unmatched junction nucleotides: 3. CDR1 and CDR2 (germline): KGHSH, LQKENI. The CDR3 reads CASSPRRGRTEAFF. The CDR3 nucleotides read TGTGCCAGCTCACCACGCAGGGGGCGAACTGAAGCTTTCTTT.

The chain combines TRBV11-2 with TRBJ1-2; no firm D call. V was shortened by 5 bases and J by 14 bases, with 15 bases between the two germline ends. The length of the CDR3 is 11 residues. In germline, CDR1 is SGHAT, CDR2 FQNNGV. The CDR3 sequence is CASSPGRAWTF. The CDR3 DNA sequence: TGTGCCAGCAGCCCCGGTCGAGCTTGGACCTTC.

The chain recombines TRBV7-8 with TRBJ2-2; D is possibly TRBD2 (5 bases). Germline V CDR1 and CDR2: SGHVS, FQNEAQ. The CDR3 totals 15 residues. Trimming shortened V by 1 base and J by 4 bases, and 10 bases separated the two germline ends. This CDR3 reads CASSLGTPGTGELFF. The CDR3 DNA follows: TGTGCCAGCAGCTTAGGGACTCCGGGCACCGGGGAGCTGTTTTTT. Full variable domain (outside the CDR3, taken from reference TRBV7-8 and TRBJ2-2): GAGVSQSPRYKVAKRGQDVALRCDPISGHVSLFWYQQALGQGPEFLTYFQNEAQLDKSGLPSDRFFAERPEGSVSTLKIQRTQQEDSAVYLCASSLGTPGTGELFFGEGSRLTVL.

In DNA, the CDR3 is TGTGCCAGCAGCCAAGTTGCGGGATATGATACGCAGTATTTT. It is translated as CASSQVAGYDTQYF. The chain combines TRBV3-1 (or the pseudogene TRBV3-2) with TRBJ2-3, with D maybe TRBD2 (6 bases). Trimming shortened V by 1 base and J by 6 bases, and 11 bases separated the two germline ends. The CDR3 is 14 amino acids. Germline V gene sequence: CDR1 LGHDT, CDR2 YNNKEL (reference sequence).

V and J are TRBV30 and TRBJ1-5; 9 bases align to TRBD1. The germline V gene has CDR1 GTSNPN and CDR2 SVGIG (reference sequence). V dropped 2 bases and J dropped 6; count of bases not matched to a gene: 8. The CDR3 loop spans 15 amino acids. For the CDR3, the DNA is TGTGCCTGGAGTTCTATGGACAGGGGACGTCAGCCCCAGCATTTT. This encodes CAWSSMDRGRQPQHF.

V and J are TRBV7-9 and TRBJ1-2, with D possibly TRBD1 on 5 matching bases. Trimming pared 4 bases from V and 2 bases from J, leaving 17 bases between. Germline values: CDR1 SEHNR, CDR2 FQNEAQ (reference sequence). CDR3 length: 16 amino acids. The CDR3 spells CASSSPNKQENYGYTF. In DNA, the CDR3 is TGTGCCAGCAGCTCGCCGAATAAACAGGAGAACTATGGCTACACCTTC.

The chain combines TRBV7-2 with TRBJ1-6; D might be TRBD1 (6 bases). Germline V gene lookup returns CDR1 SGHTA and CDR2 FQGNSA. The CDR3 spans 17 residues. V gave up 4 bases and J gave up 2 bases, with 15 bases separating them. For the CDR3, the DNA is TGTGCCAGCAGCTCGGGAAGGGGGGGGCCCTATAATTCACCCCTCCACTTT. Amino acid sequence: CASSSGRGGPYNSPLHF.

The chain joins TRBV7-2 to TRBJ1-2; D unclear. CDR1 is SGHTA and CDR2 is FQGNSA in the germline V gene. This CDR3 contains 14 residues. V was cut by 1 base and J by 4 bases, with 10 bases left in between. In DNA form, the CDR3 reads TGTGCCAGCAGCTTAGATTCGGGTCCCTATGGCTACACCTTC. Its protein is CASSLDSGPYGYTF.

V is TRBV29-1 and J is TRBJ1-1; 10 bases align to TRBD1. The CDR3 is made up of 12 amino acids. Germline V gene sequence: CDR1 SQVTM, CDR2 ANQGSEA. The trim removed 6 bases at V and 7 bases at J, leaving 5 bases unmatched. The CDR3 loop is CSVDRDRGEAFF. The DNA for the CDR3 is TGCAGCGTCGACCGGGACAGGGGTGAAGCTTTCTTT.

A single count supports this clone. The chain uses TRBV5-6 and TRBJ2-1; the D gene is possibly TRBD1 (6 bases). CDR1 and CDR2 (germline): SGHDT, YYEEEE. Trimming shortened V by 1 base and J by 3 bases, and 23 bases separated the two germline ends. This CDR3 has 19 residues. CDR3 region: CASSLYLGDTWGFYNEQFF. DNA for the CDR3: TGTGCCAGCAGCTTGTACTTAGGGGACACCTGGGGGTTCTACAATGAGCAGTTCTTC.

This clone was seen a single time. The chain recombines TRBV9 with TRBJ1-1; TRBD1 agrees at 9 bases. CDR3 length equals 14 residues. CDR1 is SGDLS, CDR2 YYNGEE, per germline. Losses at the gene ends were 3 bases for V and 4 bases for J; bases not matched to a gene: 4. CDR3 nucleotide sequence: TGTGCCAGCAGCGACGGACAGGGGAGCACTGAAGCTTTCTTT. It specifies CASSDGQGSTEAFF.

The CDR3 coding sequence is TGTGCCAGCAGACGAAACGGGACTAGCGGGGGTCCCCCCTACCAAGAGACCCAGTACTTC. Protein: CASRRNGTSGGPPYQETQYF. V usage is TRBV11-3 and J usage is TRBJ2-5; TRBD2 aligns across 14 bases. From germline, CDR1 is SGHNT and CDR2 YENEEA. The V gene end was trimmed by 6 bases and the J gene end by 0 bases; junction bases not matched to a gene: 15. The CDR3 covers 20 residues.

The chain links TRBV2 to TRBJ1-2; TRBD1 might be the D (6 bases). The CDR3 totals 12 residues. Per the germline V gene, CDR1 is SNHLY and CDR2 is FYNNEI. V gave up 6 bases and J gave up 7 bases, with 12 bases separating them. CDR3 nucleotides: TGTGCCAGCAGCGAACAGGGAGGTGGCTACACCTTC. Translated, it gives CASSEQGGGYTF.

V and J are TRBV4-1 and TRBJ1-3, with D unresolved. The CDR3 runs 15 residues. Germline values: CDR1 MGHRA, CDR2 YSYEKL. V gave up 0 bases and J gave up 2 bases, with 8 bases separating them. Here the CDR3 reads CASSQDSVTGNTIYF. Written as DNA, the CDR3 is TGCGCCAGCAGCCAAGATTCGGTGACTGGAAACACCATATATTTT.

This clone was counted a single time. The genes are TRBV28 and TRBJ2-5; 8 bases line up with TRBD1. CDR3 size: 15 residues. The V gene end was trimmed by 4 bases and the J gene end by 2 bases; junction bases not matched to a gene: 6. CDR1 and CDR2 (germline): MDHEN, SYDVKM. The CDR3 protein is CASSSTGDSQETQYF. In DNA, the CDR3 is TGTGCCAGCAGTTCGACAGGGGACTCTCAAGAGACCCAGTACTTC.

The table lists this clone with a count of one. The chain has TRBV6-2 or TRBV6-3 and TRBJ2-3, with 11 bases lining up with TRBD2. V was pared by 2 bases and J by 5 bases, with 6 bases of the junction left unmatched. This CDR3 comprises 16 residues. The germline V gene encodes CDR1 MNHEY and CDR2 SVGEGT. The CDR3 protein is CASSYGLAGGQDTQYF. Written as DNA, the CDR3 is TGTGCCAGCAGTTACGGGCTAGCGGGGGGCCAAGATACGCAGTATTTT.

The rearrangement uses TRBV18 and TRBJ1-5, with a weak D call TRBD1 (6 bases). V was shortened by 5 bases and J by 1 base, with 9 bases between the two germline ends. Germline CDR1 reads KGHSH; CDR2 reads LQKENI. The CDR3 is 14 amino acids. For the CDR3, the DNA is TGTGCCAGCTCAGAGGGGGTCAGCAATCAGCCCCAGCATTTT. Its protein product is CASSEGVSNQPQHF. Complete variable domain (other parts from reference TRBV18 and TRBJ1-5): NAGVMQNPRHLVRRRGQEARLRCSPMKGHSHVYWYRQLPEEGLKFMVYLQKENIIDESGMPKERFSAEFPKEGPSILRIQQVVRGDSAAYFCASSEGVSNQPQHFGDGTRLSIL.

The CDR3 loop reads CASSYPQGQETQYF. The CDR3, as DNA: TGTGCCAGCAGCTATCCGCAGGGGCAAGAGACCCAGTACTTC. The chain joins TRBV11-2 to TRBJ2-5; possible D gene TRBD1, 6 bases. V was trimmed by 4 bases and J by 2 bases, leaving 11 bases between them. The CDR3 loop spans 14 amino acids. CDR1 and CDR2 (germline): SGHAT, FQNNGV. Based on the CDR3 plus reference TRBV11-2 and TRBJ2-5, the full variable domain is EAGVAQSPRYKIIEKRQSVAFWCNPISGHATLYWYQQILGQGPKLLIQFQNNGVVDDSQLPKDRFSAERLKGVDSTLKIQPAKLEDSAVYLCASSYPQGQETQYFGPGTRLLVL.

This clone was counted a few times. The chain joins TRBV15 to TRBJ1-2, with 7 bases identical to TRBD1. Per germline, CDR1 LNHNV and CDR2 YYDKDF (reference sequence). J was trimmed by 2 bases and V by 0 bases; bases with no gene match: 3. The CDR3 loop spans 15 amino acids. CDR3 nucleotide sequence: TGTGCCACCAGCAGAGATCGGACAGGCAACTATGGCTACACCTTC. Its protein is CATSRDRTGNYGYTF.

V and J are TRBV19 and TRBJ1-1, with TRBD1 identical over 7 bases. The CDR3 covers 13 residues. Germline lookup yields CDR1 LNHDA and CDR2 SQIVND (reference sequence). The J segment lost 4 bases and the V segment lost 5 bases, leaving 4 bases of the junction unmatched. The CDR3 spells CASSVTGATEAFF. As DNA, the CDR3 is TGTGCCAGTAGTGTAACAGGGGCCACTGAAGCTTTCTTT.